This T cell receptor (beta chain) was recovered during a study of beta chain features in type 1 diabetes. Expressed TCRB transcripts were sequenced after all isolated RNA was converted to cDNA. Here immunoSEQ multiplex PCR was the method, and the copy in TCRdb shows in-frame clones only, minus some. The sample contains under 90,000 clones, roughly 31% of which appear only once. Trimming removed 5 bases from V and 6 bases from J, with 19 bases in between. CDR1 and CDR2 (germline): LNHNV, YYDKDF (reference sequence). The length of the CDR3 is 15 residues. Via CD45RO/CCR7/CD25/CD127/CD95/CD27, cells of the CD4+ naive, central memory, regulatory and stem cell-like memory subsets were sorted.

The J gene is TRBJ1-1, the V gene TRBV15, with D possibly TRBD1 on 6 matching bases. This sequence originates from a woman aged 18-29 years in good health. Sample: stem cell memory CD4+ T cells from blood. The CDR3 sequence is CATSSRIGGNAEAFF. In nucleotides, the CDR3 is TGTGCCACCAGCTCACGGATTGGGGGCAACGCTGAAGCTTTCTTT.